A single T cell receptor beta chain is shown here with its context. The data are from a study of CD8 T cells in Susac syndrome. Study-wide background: Eight or nine of the sequenced Susac syndrome patients were in remission, and 5 or 6 had active disease.

The Susac syndrome patients fit the recently defined diagnostic criteria for definite or probable disease. TEMRA cells were FACS-enriched and CD8+ and CD4+ T cells negatively isolated. RNA in amounts of roughly 0.5 to 1 ug was reverse transcribed with random hexamers. immunoSEQ multiplex PCR amplified TCR beta CDR3 across 54 Vbeta, 13 Jbeta. TCRdb fed the immunoSEQ multiplex PCR reads into MiXCR, producing one record per CDR3 protein. The table lists approximately 260,000 distinct CDR3 sequences, almost 97% of them singletons. The junction had 4 bases not matched to a gene; V was cut back by 7 bases and J by 5 bases. Looked up from germline, CDR1 is MDHEN and CDR2 is SYDVKM. This CDR3 has 13 residues.

V gene TRBV28 combines with J gene TRBJ1-5, with 8 positions matching TRBD1. The receptor comes from a human donor with Susac syndrome. The specimen was CD4+ T cells from PBMCs. CDR3 DNA sequence: TGTGCCAGCACCGGGGACAGGCATCAGCCCCAGCATTTT. Translating it yields CASTGDRHQPQHF.